A selection of T cell receptor beta chains follows, all from one sample in a study of beta chain features in type 1 diabetes. Measured with immunoSEQ multiplex PCR; TCRdb has only the in-frame clones, and not every one. In the table there are about 270,000 clones, approximately 14% of which are singletons. Sample: naive CD4+ T cells from blood. The source of these receptors is a man younger than 40 with type 1 diabetes. The CDR3 runs from the conserved cysteine through the conserved F or W. D genes are given only for firm matches. The listing skips clone size in some rows; elsewhere it reads once, few, many or a size class.

d_call j_call v_call clone_size cdr3_aa cdr3_nt
TRBD1 TRBJ1-5 TRBV18 - CASSPVGTGGVQPQHF TGTGCCAGCTCACCAGTTGGGACAGGGGGCGTTCAGCCCCAGCATTTT
- TRBJ2-3 TRBV6-6 - CASTTGFSTDTQYF TGTGCCAGCACGACGGGATTTAGCACAGATACGCAGTATTTT
- TRBJ1-4 TRBV4-1 - CASRGSGEEKLFF TGCGCCAGCAGGGGCAGCGGGGAGGAAAAACTGTTTTTT
- TRBJ2-5 TRBV28 - CASSLSGMTQETQYF TGTGCCAGCAGTTTATCGGGTATGACGCAAGAGACCCAGTACTTC
- TRBJ2-1 TRBV7-3 few CASSLTGSYNEQFF TGTGCCAGCAGCTTGACGGGCTCCTACAATGAGCAGTTCTTC
TRBD2 TRBJ2-1 TRBV19 few CASSRRLAGDNEQFF TGTGCCAGTAGTAGGCGACTAGCGGGGGACAATGAGCAGTTCTTC
TRBD2 TRBJ2-2 TRBV28 - CASSPSGRGNTGELFF TGTGCCAGCAGCCCCAGCGGGAGGGGGAACACCGGGGAGCTGTTTTTT
- TRBJ1-1 TRBV29-1 few CSVVSSHRSMNTEAFF TGCAGCGTTGTATCGTCCCACAGGAGCATGAACACTGAAGCTTTCTTT
- TRBJ1-4 TRBV4-3 few CASSQESRRIHEKLFF TGCGCCAGCAGCCAAGAGAGTCGGCGGATACATGAAAAACTGTTTTTT
- TRBJ2-3 TRBV14 many CASSQADTQYF TGTGCCAGCAGCCAGGCTGATACGCAGTATTTT
- TRBJ1-1 TRBV7-9 - CASSTRDLNTEAFF TGTGCCAGCAGCACCCGGGACTTAAACACTGAAGCTTTCTTT
- TRBJ2-7 TRBV29-1 - CSVSGPPYEQYF TGCAGCGTTTCAGGGCCTCCCTACGAGCAGTACTTC
TRBD1 TRBJ1-1 TRBV5-1 - CASSADRPNTEAFF TGCGCCAGCAGCGCGGACAGGCCGAACACTGAAGCTTTCTTT
TRBD2 TRBJ2-5 TRBV27 - CASSGGLAGEETQYF TGTGCCAGCAGTGGGGGACTAGCGGGAGAAGAGACCCAGTACTTC
TRBD2 TRBJ2-5 TRBV18 few CASSLGLAELQETQYF TGTGCCAGCTCACTGGGACTAGCGGAGCTCCAAGAGACCCAGTACTTC
TRBD2 TRBJ2-3 TRBV27 - CASSGRGTDTQYF TGTGCCAGTAGCGGGAGAGGCACAGATACGCAGTATTTT
- TRBJ1-3 TRBV7-2 - CASSREVVAGNTIYF TGTGCCAGCAGCAGGGAGGTAGTCGCGGGAAACACCATATATTTT
- TRBJ1-4 TRBV28 few CASSITGSTEKLFF TGTGCCAGCAGTATAACAGGGTCCACTGAAAAACTGTTTTTT
- TRBJ2-1 TRBV11-2 few CASSFSDNEQFF TGTGCCAGCAGCTTTAGTGACAATGAGCAGTTCTTC
- TRBJ2-1 TRBV7-2 few CASSSPRGTAYNEQFF TGTGCCAGCAGCTCCCCGCGCGGGACGGCCTACAATGAGCAGTTCTTC
TRBD2 TRBJ2-1 TRBV11-2 few CASRQTSLEFF TGTGCCAGCAGACAGACTAGCTTGGAGTTCTTC
- TRBJ2-1 TRBV6-5 few CASGATPTYNEQFF TGTGCCAGCGGGGCTACGCCAACCTACAATGAGCAGTTCTTC
- TRBJ1-4 TRBV2 few CASSEEVGRTNEKLFF TGTGCCAGCAGTGAAGAGGTTGGGAGAACTAATGAAAAACTGTTTTTT
TRBD1 TRBJ2-7 TRBV5-1 few CASSLGGTGPYEQYF TGCGCCAGCAGCTTGGGCGGGACAGGGCCCTACGAGCAGTACTTC
TRBD2 TRBJ2-1 TRBV15 - CATSRDRVIAGREQFF TGTGCCACCAGCAGAGATCGGGTAATAGCGGGACGGGAGCAGTTCTTC
- TRBJ1-2 TRBV20-1 few CGGGSYYGYTF TGCGGGGGGGGGAGCTACTATGGCTACACCTTC
- TRBJ1-2 TRBV6-5 - CASSRPGDGYTF TGTGCCAGCAGCCGCCCCGGGGATGGCTACACCTTC
TRBD2 TRBJ2-7 TRBV7-2 few CASSSTSGSFYEQYF TGTGCCAGCAGCTCCACTAGCGGAAGTTTCTACGAGCAGTACTTC
- TRBJ2-1 TRBV5-5 - CASSAVSPLYNEQFF TGTGCCAGCAGCGCTGTGAGCCCCCTCTACAATGAGCAGTTCTTC
- TRBJ1-1 TRBV7-8 few CASSLEGVGTEAFF TGTGCCAGCAGCTTAGAAGGGGTTGGGACTGAAGCTTTCTTT
TRBD2 TRBJ2-7 TRBV5-1 - CASSLVPSGGSYEQYF TGCGCCAGCAGCTTGGTCCCTAGCGGGGGATCCTACGAGCAGTACTTC
TRBD2 TRBJ2-7 TRBV19 - CASSIDVAGGPKQYF TGTGCCAGTAGTATAGACGTAGCGGGAGGGCCGAAGCAGTACTTC
- TRBJ1-4 TRBV29-1 - CSVEQRGNEKLFF TGCAGCGTTGAGCAAAGGGGGAACGAAAAACTGTTTTTT
- TRBJ2-5 TRBV7-2 few CASSPRLVWLETQYF TGTGCCAGCAGCCCGAGACTAGTCTGGTTAGAGACCCAGTACTTC
- TRBJ2-6 TRBV28 few CASSRQVSGANVLTF TGTGCCAGCAGTAGACAGGTCTCTGGGGCCAACGTCCTGACTTTC
TRBD2 TRBJ2-5 TRBV6-5 few CASSYSLAGAQETQYF TGTGCCAGCAGTTACTCTCTAGCGGGAGCGCAAGAGACCCAGTACTTC
TRBD1 TRBJ1-2 TRBV2 - CASLFNGQASFGYTF TGTGCCAGCTTATTTAACGGACAGGCGTCCTTTGGCTACACCTTC
- TRBJ2-3 TRBV5-4 - CASSLRGDTQYF TGTGCCAGCAGCTTGAGAGGAGATACGCAGTATTTT
TRBD1 TRBJ2-5 TRBV6-5 - CASSDRGGGETQYF TGTGCCAGCAGCGACAGGGGAGGAGGCGAGACCCAGTACTTC
- TRBJ2-7 TRBV27 - CASSPGHIYEQYF TGTGCCAGCAGTCCGGGACATATCTACGAGCAGTACTTC
TRBD1 TRBJ2-7 TRBV11-2 - CASSSLPRTGPEQYF TGTGCCAGCAGCTCCCTTCCACGGACAGGGCCCGAGCAGTACTTC